The clone carrying this TCR beta chain has just a few counts. Combining a sample-barcoded 5' primer with a J-beta primer mix, a second PCR ran for about 7 to 12 cycles. TCRdb processed the 5' RACE reads anew with MiXCR; each CDR3 protein has one entry. In the table there are about 640,000 distinct CDR3 sequences, under 70% of which are singletons. These data come from a study of blood T cells in healthy people across ages. V lost 5 bases and J lost 8; bases outside the gene matches: 11. The germline V gene has CDR1 SQVTM and CDR2 ANQGSEA. The CDR3 runs to 15 residues. The sequence was collected from a man aged 55 to 70 in good health. The chain couples TRBV29-1 to TRBJ1-4; 10 bases align to TRBD1. The sample comprised blood. The CDR3 reads CSVSDRQGAWEKLFF. DNA for the CDR3: TGCAGCGTTTCCGACCGACAGGGGGCTTGGGAAAAACTGTTTTTT.